The subject of this entry is one TCR beta chain. The sample originates from a study of T cell clones after liver transplantation. The germline gives CDR1 MNHNS, CDR2 SASEGT. V was shortened by 7 bases and J by 0 bases, with 6 bases between the two germline ends. The CDR3 contains 13 residues. Measured with immunoSEQ multiplex PCR; TCRdb has only the in-frame clones, and not every one. The sample records tens of thousands of clones, roughly 85% being singletons. Sequencing used CD4+ T cells from blood, obtained at the 22-month timepoint. The sequence was obtained from a human patient who received a liver transplant. Some T cells may arise from the graft donor. The chain joins TRBV6-1 to TRBJ2-2; D gene ambiguous. The CDR3 spells CASIGSNTGELFF. The CDR3 DNA sequence: TGTGCCAGCATCGGATCGAACACCGGGGAGCTGTTTTTT.